This T cell receptor beta chain was sequenced during a study of radiotherapy plus CTLA-4 blockade in lung cancer. As for the study in general: For 18% of patients, objective responses occurred, and approximately 31% had disease control.

Study-wide findings and caveats: Blood-borne expansion of tumor-derived TCR clones followed radiotherapy plus ipilimumab.

Chemo-refractory metastatic non-small-cell lung cancer patients received focal radiation with ipilimumab CTLA-4 blockade. Comments on this clone: What it binds is not known.

Clones were read by immunoSEQ multiplex PCR, and TCRdb kept only the in-frame ones, dropping some. The sample yields roughly 50,000 clones, 86% seen once. The V gene's germline CDR1 is LNHNV and CDR2 YYDKDF (reference sequence). The V end was cut by 8 bases, the J end by 4 bases, with 16 bases between. This CDR3 has 14 residues. This TCR came from a human donor with non-small cell lung cancer that progressed on radiotherapy plus ipilimumab. Some clones in this sample may be carry-over from other donors' samples. This chain joins TRBV15 and TRBJ2-3; TRBD2 is a possible D gene (5 bases). The sample was peripheral blood, taken from a patient treated with radiotherapy plus ipilimumab. In nucleotides, the CDR3 is TGTGCCACCGAGACTGGAGGTTATGCAGATACGCAGTATTTT. This sequence encodes CATETGGYADTQYF.